The rows below give T cell receptor beta chains drawn from one sample of a study of technical replicates of blood from a few donors. Here immunoSEQ multiplex PCR was the method, and the copy in TCRdb shows in-frame clones only, minus some. Among 55,000 to 75,000 clones, about nine tenths were seen once, and the ten largest hold 0.42%. Specimen: T cells isolated from PBMCs. These receptors originate from a human donor in good health. Both conserved end residues are part of each CDR3. A D gene is named only where the DNA matches it firmly. Some rows have no size entry. The others give once, few or many, or a class for an expanded clone.

j_call clone_size d_call v_call cdr3_nt cdr3_aa
TRBJ1-1 . TRBD1 TRBV6-5 TGTGCCAGCCTTCGACAGGGGACGGCCACTGAAGCTTTCTTT CASLRQGTATEAFF
TRBJ2-7 . TRBD1 TRBV2 TGTGCCAGCAGCGAGGGGACAGCCCACGAGCAGTACTTC CASSEGTAHEQYF
TRBJ2-2 few TRBD2 TRBV9 TGTGCCAGCAGCCCTTGGACTAGCGGGTACACCGGGGAGCTGTTTTTT CASSPWTSGYTGELFF
TRBJ2-2 . . TRBV27 TGTGCCAGCAGTTTGGGGAGCAGGGGCACCGGGGAGCTGTTTTTT CASSLGSRGTGELFF
TRBJ2-7 once . TRBV5-1 TGCGCCAGCAGCTTGGGTCTACCAGAGCAGTACTTC CASSLGLPEQYF
TRBJ2-7 . . TRBV28 TGTGCCAGCCAATTAGCCGGGATCTACGAGCAGTACTTC CASQLAGIYEQYF
TRBJ2-5 . . TRBV5-1 TGCGCCAGCAGCTGGCAGGGAGAGACCCAGTACTTC CASSWQGETQYF
TRBJ2-1 . . TRBV5-1 TGCGCCAGCAGCTTGGGGCAGGATGGATTCAATGAGCAGTTCTTC CASSLGQDGFNEQFF
TRBJ1-1 . . TRBV6-6 TGTGCCAGCAGTTATAATATGAACACTGAAGCTTTCTTT CASSYNMNTEAFF
TRBJ2-7 . TRBD1 TRBV15 TGTGCCACCAGCATAATGCGGGGACAGGGACACGAGCAGTACTTC CATSIMRGQGHEQYF
TRBJ2-3 . TRBD2 TRBV7-9 TGTGCCAGCAGCCCACGGGGGGGACGCACAGATACGCAGTATTTT CASSPRGGRTDTQYF
TRBJ1-1 . . TRBV4-1 TGCGCCAGCAGCCGAGCCTTACAGGGCGGGACTGAAGCTTTCTTT CASSRALQGGTEAFF
TRBJ2-1 . TRBD2 TRBV6-5 TGTGCCAGCAGTTCCACGGGGGGGCTCGGGTTCTTC CASSSTGGLGFF